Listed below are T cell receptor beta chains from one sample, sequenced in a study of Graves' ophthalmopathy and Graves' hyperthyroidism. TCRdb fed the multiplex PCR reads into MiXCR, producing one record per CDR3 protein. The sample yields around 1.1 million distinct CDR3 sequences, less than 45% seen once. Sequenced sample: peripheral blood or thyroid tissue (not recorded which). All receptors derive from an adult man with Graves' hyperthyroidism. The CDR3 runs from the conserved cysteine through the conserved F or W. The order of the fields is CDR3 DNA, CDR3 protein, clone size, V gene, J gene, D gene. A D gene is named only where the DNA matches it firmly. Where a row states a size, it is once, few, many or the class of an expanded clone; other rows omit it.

TGTGCCAGCAGTTTAGACAGGGAGGATAACGGCTACACCTTC,CASSLDREDNGYTF,few,TRBV12-3/TRBV12-4,TRBJ1-2,.
TGCGCCAGCCGTCGGGAGTGGGAGACCCAGTACTTC,CASRREWETQYF,many,TRBV5-1,TRBJ2-5,.
TGTGCCAGCTTAGCTGGCTATGGCTACACCTTC,CASLAGYGYTF,.,TRBV25-1,TRBJ1-2,.
TGTGCCAGCAGCTACACCGGGACTTATAGCTCCTACGAGCAGTACTTC,CASSYTGTYSSYEQYF,.,TRBV7-2,TRBJ2-7,.
TGTGCCTGGAGTGTACGTAGCGAGCAGTACTTC,CAWSVRSEQYF,.,TRBV30,TRBJ2-7,.
TGTGCCGGCAGCTTATTTTCGGTCGACAGCTCCTATAATTCACCCCTCCACTTT,CAGSLFSVDSSYNSPLHF,few,TRBV7-6,TRBJ1-6,.
TGTGCCAGCAGAGGTGGACTAGCGGGGACCGGGGAGCTGTTTTTT,CASRGGLAGTGELFF,many,TRBV2,TRBJ2-2,TRBD2
TGCAGTGCTCCTGGGACACGAAAACGACCTAAGGAGCAGTACTTC,CSAPGTRKRPKEQYF,many,TRBV20-1,TRBJ2-7,.
TGCGCCAGCAGTTCAATCCTAGCGGGAGGTGACAACTGCGAGCAGTACTTC,CASSSILAGGDNCEQYF,.,TRBV7-3,TRBJ2-7,TRBD2
TGTGCCAGCGGGGGGGACCTGGGCCGCAATCAGCCCCAGCATTTT,CASGGDLGRNQPQHF,many,TRBV2,TRBJ1-5,.
TGTGCCACCAGCCTAGGCACGGCAGAAGGAAACACCATATATTTT,CATSLGTAEGNTIYF,.,TRBV24-1,TRBJ1-3,.
TGTGCCAGCAGCTATGAGGGTAGCGGGAGAGTTACCGGGGAGCTGTTTTTT,CASSYEGSGRVTGELFF,few,TRBV7-9,TRBJ2-2,TRBD2
TGTGCCAGCAGTTCTCCAACTGCGCTGTTTTTT,CASSSPTALFF,.,TRBV28,TRBJ1-4,.
TGCGCCAGCAGCTTGGTCAACGGACCAAATGAAAAACTGTTTTTT,CASSLVNGPNEKLFF,many,TRBV5-1,TRBJ1-4,.
TGTGCCACCAGCGACGGGATCTCCGATACGCAGTATTTT,CATSDGISDTQYF,.,TRBV15,TRBJ2-3,.